Listed below are T cell receptor beta chains from one sample, sequenced in a study of T cell changes during pregnancy in multiple sclerosis. Only in-frame clones appear in the TCRdb table, and some are missing; sequencing was by immunoSEQ multiplex PCR. The sample holds tens of thousands of clones, around 90% seen once. The source was CD4+ T cells from peripheral blood mononuclear cells, collected before pregnancy. Receptors were obtained from a female donor with multiple sclerosis, enrolled in a pregnancy study. Both conserved end residues are part of each CDR3. D genes are given only for firm matches. Not all rows give a size; the values are once, few, many and, for expanded clones, a class.

cdr3_length,v_call,d_call,j_call,clone_size,cdr3_aa,cdr3_nt
13,TRBV10-3,TRBD2,TRBJ2-1,.,CATVGGSNDEQFF,TGTGCCACCGTCGGGGGGAGCAACGATGAGCAGTTCTTC
18,TRBV15,TRBD2,TRBJ2-1,.,CATSRAGTSGSKGHEQFF,TGTGCCACCAGCAGAGCAGGGACTAGCGGGTCAAAAGGGCATGAGCAGTTCTTC
19,TRBV4-3,TRBD1,TRBJ2-2,.,CASSQFFRTGGSNTGELFF,TGCGCCAGCAGCCAATTCTTTCGGACAGGGGGATCTAACACCGGGGAGCTGTTTTTT
14,TRBV27,.,TRBJ2-1,.,CASRREISLNEQFF,TGTGCCAGCAGACGGGAGATCTCCCTTAATGAGCAGTTCTTC
15,TRBV6-5,TRBD2,TRBJ2-5,.,CASSSGLAAFETQYF,TGTGCCAGCAGTTCGGGACTAGCGGCATTTGAGACCCAGTACTTC
18,TRBV28,TRBD2,TRBJ2-3,.,CASFGLSGLAGVMDTQYF,TGTGCCAGCTTTGGATTATCGGGGCTAGCGGGGGTAATGGATACGCAGTATTTT
13,TRBV28,TRBD1,TRBJ2-1,once,CASSGNRGREQFF,TGTGCCAGCAGTGGGAACAGGGGGCGTGAGCAGTTCTTC
14,TRBV27,.,TRBJ2-2,.,CASSPSQGSGELFF,TGTGCCAGCAGTCCTTCCCAGGGCTCCGGGGAGCTGTTTTTT
13,TRBV29-1,.,TRBJ1-1,few,CSVRGLMNTEAFF,TGCAGCGTACGAGGGTTAATGAACACTGAAGCTTTCTTT
12,TRBV30,.,TRBJ2-7,.,CAWKSVNYEQYF,TGTGCCTGGAAATCAGTTAACTACGAGCAGTACTTC
16,TRBV7-9,TRBD2,TRBJ2-7,.,CASSFQGKGLGYEQYF,TGTGCCAGCAGCTTCCAGGGGAAGGGACTAGGCTACGAGCAGTACTTC
15,TRBV19,.,TRBJ2-5,.,CASSIDGGRQETQYF,TGTGCCAGTAGTATAGACGGGGGGCGCCAAGAGACCCAGTACTTC
13,TRBV7-2,.,TRBJ1-6,.,CASSSGIDSPLHF,TGTGCCAGCAGCAGCGGTATAGATTCACCCCTCCACTTT
14,TRBV6-6,.,TRBJ1-5,.,CASSYRTQNQPQHF,TGTGCCAGCAGTTACAGGACACAGAATCAGCCCCAGCATTTT
16,TRBV7-9,TRBD2,TRBJ2-1,.,CASSLALSASGNEQFF,TGTGCCAGCAGCTTAGCGCTATCTGCTAGCGGCAATGAGCAGTTCTTC
16,TRBV19,TRBD2,TRBJ2-1,.,CASRTASGRVYNEQFF,TGTGCCAGTAGGACCGCCAGCGGGAGAGTCTACAATGAGCAGTTCTTC
16,TRBV5-6,TRBD1,TRBJ2-1,once,CASSDVTGSLHNEQFF,TGTGCCAGCAGCGATGTGACAGGGTCCCTTCACAATGAGCAGTTCTTC
16,TRBV7-2,.,TRBJ2-5,.,CASRPTVAVRGETQYF,TGTGCCAGCAGACCGACCGTAGCGGTTCGGGGGGAGACCCAGTACTTC
17,TRBV19,TRBD2,TRBJ2-7,once,CASSILGGTSGTYEQYF,TGTGCCAGTAGTATTCTGGGGGGGACTAGCGGAACCTACGAGCAGTACTTC
19,TRBV5-1,TRBD1,TRBJ1-4,.,CASSLFGPGQSGAHEKLFF,TGCGCCAGCAGCTTGTTCGGGCCGGGACAGAGTGGGGCTCATGAAAAACTGTTTTTT
14,TRBV9,TRBD1,TRBJ2-3,.,CASSMRTGPDTQYF,TGTGCCAGCAGCATGAGGACAGGGCCAGATACGCAGTATTTT
16,TRBV19,TRBD2,TRBJ2-3,.,CASSKLAGGRTDTQYF,TGTGCCAGTAGTAAACTGGCGGGAGGTAGGACAGATACGCAGTATTTT
16,TRBV27,.,TRBJ1-3,.,CASSLKGEGRGNTIYF,TGTGCCAGCAGTTTAAAAGGGGAAGGGCGTGGAAACACCATATATTTT
14,TRBV7-3,.,TRBJ2-5,.,CASSVRERGETQYF,TGTGCCAGCAGCGTCCGGGAGAGGGGAGAGACCCAGTACTTC
15,TRBV5-8,.,TRBJ2-3,.,CASSLEGGRADTQYF,TGTGCCAGCAGCTTGGAAGGCGGAAGAGCAGATACGCAGTATTTT
15,TRBV2,TRBD1,TRBJ2-4,.,CASSSDRGAKNIQYF,TGTGCCAGCAGCTCGGACAGGGGTGCCAAAAACATTCAGTACTTC
15,TRBV5-1,TRBD2,TRBJ2-7,.,CASSLAGAGGREQYF,TGCGCCAGCAGCTTGGCCGGAGCGGGGGGTCGCGAGCAGTACTTC
15,TRBV27,.,TRBJ1-1,.,CASSFRPGTNNEAFF,TGTGCCAGCAGTTTCCGCCCCGGGACAAACAATGAAGCTTTCTTT
15,TRBV2,TRBD1,TRBJ1-1,.,CASRTGALMAPEAFF,TGTGCCAGCAGAACAGGGGCCCTTATGGCACCTGAAGCTTTCTTT
16,TRBV5-6,.,TRBJ2-1,once,CASSFEQGVLINEQFF,TGTGCCAGCAGCTTCGAACAGGGAGTTCTCATCAATGAGCAGTTCTTC
12,TRBV2,.,TRBJ1-6,few,CASNRVNSPLHF,TGTGCCAGCAACAGGGTAAATTCACCCCTCCACTTT
13,TRBV27,TRBD2,TRBJ2-7,.,CASRPSGSYEQYF,TGTGCCAGCAGACCTAGCGGGTCCTACGAGCAGTACTTC
13,TRBV7-2,TRBD1,TRBJ1-1,.,CASSSGQGVMAFF,TGTGCCAGCAGCTCGGGACAGGGGGTCATGGCTTTCTTT
14,TRBV5-1,.,TRBJ2-7,.,CASSFIGDSYEQYF,TGCGCCAGCAGCTTCATAGGGGACTCCTACGAGCAGTACTTC
13,TRBV19,.,TRBJ2-3,.,CASSLLATDTQYF,TGTGCCAGTAGTCTACTAGCCACAGATACGCAGTATTTT
13,TRBV18,.,TRBJ2-1,few,CASSQGQSVEQFF,TGTGCCAGCTCACAGGGACAATCGGTCGAGCAGTTCTTC
15,TRBV5-1,TRBD1,TRBJ2-5,.,CASSYSGQGMKTQYF,TGCGCCAGCAGCTACTCGGGACAGGGGATGAAGACCCAGTACTTC
18,TRBV4-3,TRBD2,TRBJ2-5,.,CASSQGSGRGAIQETQYF,TGCGCCAGCAGCCAAGGGTCTGGGCGGGGGGCCATCCAAGAGACCCAGTACTTC
14,TRBV19,.,TRBJ1-1,.,CASSTGGLNTEAFF,TGTGCCAGTAGCACGGGGGGGCTTAACACTGAAGCTTTCTTT